This T cell receptor beta chain was captured in a study of CD8 T cells in ankylosing spondylitis. General study results and limits: Ankylosing spondylitis blood appeared to be characterized by a TCR beta motif of roughly eight highly homologous variants. Previously reported in reactive arthritis synovial fluid and blood were some of the motif variants.

This clonotype showed up just a few times. What it binds is not known. Generation of TCR beta libraries employed quantitative 5'-RACE incorporating molecular barcodes. TCRdb passed the 5' RACE reads through MiXCR, listing each CDR3 protein once. The data show fewer than 550,000 distinct CDR3 sequences, with approximately 5% seen just once and around 3.5% held by the top ten. Germline values: CDR1 SGHTA, CDR2 FQGNSA. V lost 5 bases to trimming and J lost 0 bases, with 11 bases between them. The CDR3 runs 15 residues. The sequence derives from a male donor with ankylosing spondylitis. The sample comprised blood, either unsorted or a sorted T cell fraction (not recorded which). V is TRBV7-2 and J is TRBJ2-1; D not resolved. The chain's CDR3 is CASSATASSYNEQFF. CDR3 DNA: TGTGCCAGCAGCGCAACGGCTAGCTCCTACAATGAGCAGTTCTTC.